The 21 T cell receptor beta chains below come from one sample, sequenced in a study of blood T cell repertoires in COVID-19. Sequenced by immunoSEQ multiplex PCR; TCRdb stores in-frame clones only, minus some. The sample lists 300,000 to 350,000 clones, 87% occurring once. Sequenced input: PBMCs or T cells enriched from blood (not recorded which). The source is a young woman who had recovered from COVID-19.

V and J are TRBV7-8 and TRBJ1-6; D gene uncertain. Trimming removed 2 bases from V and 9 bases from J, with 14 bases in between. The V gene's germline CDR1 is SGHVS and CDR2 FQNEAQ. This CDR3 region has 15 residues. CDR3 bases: TGTGCCAGCAGCTTACAGACATTGGGGAGTTCACCCCTCCACTTT. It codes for CASSLQTLGSSPLHF.

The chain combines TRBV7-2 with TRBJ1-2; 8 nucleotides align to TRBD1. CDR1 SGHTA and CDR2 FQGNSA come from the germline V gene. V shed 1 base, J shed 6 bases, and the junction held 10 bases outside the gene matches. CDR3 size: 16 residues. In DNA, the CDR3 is TGTGCCAGCAGCTTAGAGCCCGACAGGGGTTTCAATGGCTACACCTTC. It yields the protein CASSLEPDRGFNGYTF.

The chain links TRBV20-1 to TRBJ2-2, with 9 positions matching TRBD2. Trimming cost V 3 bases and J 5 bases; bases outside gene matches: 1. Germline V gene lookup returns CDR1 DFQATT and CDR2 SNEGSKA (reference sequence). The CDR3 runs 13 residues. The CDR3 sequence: CSASAGGTGELFF. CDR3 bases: TGCAGTGCTAGTGCGGGAGGGACCGGGGAGCTGTTTTTT.

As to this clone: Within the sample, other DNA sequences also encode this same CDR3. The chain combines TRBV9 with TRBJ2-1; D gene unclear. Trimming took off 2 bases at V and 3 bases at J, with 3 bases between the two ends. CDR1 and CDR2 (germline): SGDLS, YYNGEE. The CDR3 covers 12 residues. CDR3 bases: TGTGCCAGCAGCGTCGGCTACAATGAGCAGTTCTTC. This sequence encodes CASSVGYNEQFF. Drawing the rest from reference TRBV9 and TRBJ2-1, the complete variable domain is DSGVTQTPKHLITATGQRVTLRCSPRSGDLSVYWYQQSLDQGLQFLIQYYNGEERAKGNILERFSAQQFPDLHSELNLSSLELGDSALYFCASSVGYNEQFFGPGTRLTVL.

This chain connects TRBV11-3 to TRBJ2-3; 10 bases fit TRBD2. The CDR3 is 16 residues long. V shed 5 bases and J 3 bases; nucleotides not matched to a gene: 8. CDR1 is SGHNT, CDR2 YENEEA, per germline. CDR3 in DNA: TGTGCCAGCAGCCCGGGACTAGCGAGGGGGACAGATACGCAGTATTTT. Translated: CASSPGLARGTDTQYF.

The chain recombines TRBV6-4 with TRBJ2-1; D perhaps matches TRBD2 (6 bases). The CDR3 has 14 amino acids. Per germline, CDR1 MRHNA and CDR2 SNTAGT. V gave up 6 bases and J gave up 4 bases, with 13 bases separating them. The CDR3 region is CASRCGGEYNEQFF. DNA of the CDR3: TGTGCCAGCAGGTGCGGCGGGGAGTACAATGAGCAGTTCTTC.

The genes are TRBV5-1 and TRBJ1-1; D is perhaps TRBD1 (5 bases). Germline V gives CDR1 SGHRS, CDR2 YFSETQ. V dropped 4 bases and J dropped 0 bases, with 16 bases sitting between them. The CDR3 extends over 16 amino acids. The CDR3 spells CASSAEPGLMNTEAFF. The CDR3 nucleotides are TGCGCCAGCAGCGCGGAACCGGGACTGATGAACACTGAAGCTTTCTTT. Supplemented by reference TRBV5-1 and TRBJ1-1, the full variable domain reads KAGVTQTPRYLIKTRGQQVTLSCSPISGHRSVSWYQQTPGQGLQFLFEYFSETQRNKGNFPGRFSGRQFSNSRSEMNVSTLELGDSALYLCASSAEPGLMNTEAFFGQGTRLTVV.

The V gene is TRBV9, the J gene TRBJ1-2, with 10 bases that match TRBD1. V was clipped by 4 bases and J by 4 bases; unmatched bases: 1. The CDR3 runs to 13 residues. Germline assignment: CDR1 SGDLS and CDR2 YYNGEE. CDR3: CASSRDRGYGYTF. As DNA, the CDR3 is TGTGCCAGCAGCCGGGACAGGGGCTATGGCTACACCTTC.

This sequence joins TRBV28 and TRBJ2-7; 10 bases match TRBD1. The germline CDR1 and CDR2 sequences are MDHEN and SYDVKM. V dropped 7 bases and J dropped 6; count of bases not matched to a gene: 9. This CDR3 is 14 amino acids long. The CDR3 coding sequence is TGTGCCAGCATCGCTGGGACAGGGGCGGGCGAGCAGTACTTC. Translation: CASIAGTGAGEQYF.

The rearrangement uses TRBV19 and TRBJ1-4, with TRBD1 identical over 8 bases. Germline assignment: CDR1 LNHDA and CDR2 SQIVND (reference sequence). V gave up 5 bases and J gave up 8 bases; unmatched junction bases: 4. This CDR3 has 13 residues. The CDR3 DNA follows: TGTGCCAGTAGTGTGGACAGGGACGAAAAACTGTTTTTT. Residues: CASSVDRDEKLFF.

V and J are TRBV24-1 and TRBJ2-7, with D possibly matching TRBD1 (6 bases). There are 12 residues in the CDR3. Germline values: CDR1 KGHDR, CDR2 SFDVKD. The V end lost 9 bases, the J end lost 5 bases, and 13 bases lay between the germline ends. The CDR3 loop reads CATGNRDHEQYF. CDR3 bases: TGTGCCACCGGGAACAGGGACCACGAGCAGTACTTC.

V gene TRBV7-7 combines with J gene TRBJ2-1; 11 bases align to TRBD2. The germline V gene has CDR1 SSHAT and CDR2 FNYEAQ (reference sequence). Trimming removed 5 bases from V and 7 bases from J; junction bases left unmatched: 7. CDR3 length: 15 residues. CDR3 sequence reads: CASSPTSGSTNEQFF. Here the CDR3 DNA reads TGTGCCAGCAGCCCTACTAGCGGGAGTACAAATGAGCAGTTCTTC.

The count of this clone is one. The CDR3: CASSLNTYYGYTF. The CDR3 DNA follows: TGTGCCAGCAGCTTAAATACTTACTATGGCTACACCTTC. The chain couples TRBV7-2 to TRBJ1-2; D gene uncertain. Germline loops: CDR1 SGHTA, CDR2 FQGNSA. The CDR3 sequence is 13 residues long. V gave up 2 bases and J gave up 3 bases, with 7 bases separating them.

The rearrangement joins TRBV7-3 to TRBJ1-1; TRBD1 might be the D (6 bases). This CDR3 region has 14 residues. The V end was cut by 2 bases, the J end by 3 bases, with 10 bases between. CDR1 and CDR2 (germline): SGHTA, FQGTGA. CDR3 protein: CASSLVGGHTEAFF. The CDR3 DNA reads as TGTGCCAGCAGCTTAGTAGGGGGTCACACTGAAGCTTTCTTT. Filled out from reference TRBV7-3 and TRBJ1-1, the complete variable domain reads GAGVSQTPSNKVTEKGKYVELRCDPISGHTALYWYRQSLGQGPEFLIYFQGTGAADDSGLPNDRFFAVRPEGSVSTLKIQRTERGDSAVYLCASSLVGGHTEAFFGQGTRLTVV.

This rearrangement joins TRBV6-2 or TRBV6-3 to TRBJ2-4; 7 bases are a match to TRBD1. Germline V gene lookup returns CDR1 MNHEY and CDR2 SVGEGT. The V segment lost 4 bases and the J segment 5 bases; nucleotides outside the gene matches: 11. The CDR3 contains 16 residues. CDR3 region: CASSSDRAAGENIQYF. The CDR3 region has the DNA TGTGCCAGCAGTTCTGACAGGGCCGCCGGGGAAAACATTCAGTACTTC.

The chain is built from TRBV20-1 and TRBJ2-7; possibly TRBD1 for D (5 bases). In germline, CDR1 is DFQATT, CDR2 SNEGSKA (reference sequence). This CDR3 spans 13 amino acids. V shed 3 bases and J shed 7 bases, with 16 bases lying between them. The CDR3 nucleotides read TGCAGTGCTAGTTATTGGCAGGGCTGGGAGCAGTACTTC. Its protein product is CSASYWQGWEQYF.

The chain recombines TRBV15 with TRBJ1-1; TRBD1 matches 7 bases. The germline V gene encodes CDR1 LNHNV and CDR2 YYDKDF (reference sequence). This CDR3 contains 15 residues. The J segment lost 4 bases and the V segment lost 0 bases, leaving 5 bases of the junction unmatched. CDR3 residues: CATSRDIQGGTEAFF. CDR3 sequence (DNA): TGTGCCACCAGCAGAGATATCCAGGGGGGCACTGAAGCTTTCTTT.

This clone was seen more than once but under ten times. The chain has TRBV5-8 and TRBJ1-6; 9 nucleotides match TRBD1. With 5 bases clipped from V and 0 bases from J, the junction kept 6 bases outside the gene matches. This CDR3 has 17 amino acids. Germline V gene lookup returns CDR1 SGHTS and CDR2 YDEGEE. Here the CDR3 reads CASRDRGGSSYNSPLHF. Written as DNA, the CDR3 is TGTGCCAGCAGGGACAGGGGTGGGAGCTCCTATAATTCACCCCTCCACTTT.

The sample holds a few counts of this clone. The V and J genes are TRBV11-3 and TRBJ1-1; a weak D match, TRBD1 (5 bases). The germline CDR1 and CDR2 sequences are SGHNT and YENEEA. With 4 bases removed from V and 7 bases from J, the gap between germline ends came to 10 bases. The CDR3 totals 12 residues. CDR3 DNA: TGTGCCAGCAGCTCAGACAGCGGTGAAGCTTTCTTT. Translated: CASSSDSGEAFF.

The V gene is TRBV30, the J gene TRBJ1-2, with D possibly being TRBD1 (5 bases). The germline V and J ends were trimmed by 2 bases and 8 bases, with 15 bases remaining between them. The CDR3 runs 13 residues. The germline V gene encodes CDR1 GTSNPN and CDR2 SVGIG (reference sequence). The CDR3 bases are TGTGCCTGGAGTCCGTATGGACATTTGGGCTACACCTTC. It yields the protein CAWSPYGHLGYTF.

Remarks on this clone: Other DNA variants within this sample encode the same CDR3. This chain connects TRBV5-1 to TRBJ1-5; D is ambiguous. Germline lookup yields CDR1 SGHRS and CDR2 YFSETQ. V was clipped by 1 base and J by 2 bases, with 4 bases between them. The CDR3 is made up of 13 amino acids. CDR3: CASSLIGNQPQHF. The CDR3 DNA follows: TGCGCCAGCAGCTTGATAGGCAATCAGCCCCAGCATTTT.